This T cell receptor beta chain is from a study of T cell changes during pregnancy in multiple sclerosis. The germline CDR1 and CDR2 sequences are MNHEY and SVGAGI. The CDR3 runs to 15 residues. Losses at the gene ends were 7 bases for V and 1 base for J; bases not matched to a gene: 6. Sequencing used immunoSEQ multiplex PCR; TCRdb keeps in-frame clones, though not all of them. This sample carries around 96,000 clones, 90% to 95% of them seen once, and the ten largest clones take less than 2.5%. The sequencing here drew on peripheral blood, taken in the third trimester of pregnancy. V is TRBV6-5 and J is TRBJ2-2, with TRBD1 identical over 7 bases. This clonotype was sampled from a female donor with multiple sclerosis, enrolled in a pregnancy study. The CDR3 is CASINHRGNTGELFF. The CDR3 DNA is TGTGCCAGCATTAACCACAGGGGGAACACCGGGGAGCTGTTTTTT.